The present entry profiles one T cell receptor (beta chain) with its context. Its specificity is unknown. Each sample gave at least 6 million isolated PBMCs. CDR3 length equals 14 residues. Trimming at V came to 10 bases and at J to 1 base, leaving 9 bases not matched to a gene. From germline, CDR1 is SNHLY and CDR2 FYNNEI. These data come from a study of blood T cells in healthy people across ages. Study-wide results and caveats: Bulk PBMC profiling left naive and antigen-experienced comparisons inconclusive.

For the second PCR, which ran for 7 to 11 cycles, a sample-barcoded 5' primer and a J-beta primer mix were used. All samples yielded 2.5 million or more CDR3-containing paired-end reads. TCRdb itself ran the 5' RACE reads through MiXCR, one entry per CDR3 protein. The sample consists of 870,000 or so distinct CDR3 sequences, 25% to 35% of them appearing once. This clonotype was obtained from a woman of 80 years or more in good health. The sample comprised blood. V usage is TRBV2 and J usage is TRBJ1-1, with 7 nucleotides matching TRBD1. CDR3 protein: CATIRQGGNTEAFF. In DNA form, the CDR3 reads TGTGCCACCATACGACAGGGAGGGAACACTGAAGCTTTCTTT.